The 24 T cell receptor beta chains in this list originate from one sample, sequenced in a study of neurological immune-mediated disorders. Time point reported: longitudinal time-point 2. MiXCR, applied by TCRdb to the 5' RACE reads, yields one record per CDR3 protein. This sample carries some 100,000 distinct CDR3 sequences, over 10% of them seen once, and the ten largest clones take approximately 4.5%. The sample consisted of PBMCs. The receptors stem from a female donor with HTLV-1-associated myelopathy (HAM/TSP).

This clonotype was seen a handful of times. This chain uses TRBV27 with TRBJ1-3, with 8 bases matching TRBD1. V shed 6 bases, J shed 2 bases, and the junction held 6 bases outside the gene matches. The germline V gene has CDR1 MNHEY and CDR2 SMNVEV (reference sequence). The CDR3 has 15 amino acids. The CDR3 reads CASSPDRGTGNTIYF. In nucleotides, the CDR3 is TGTGCCAGCAGCCCAGACAGGGGAACTGGAAACACCATATATTTT.

At least ten counts were recorded for this clonotype. The CDR3 region has the DNA TGCGCCAGCAGCACGGGACAGGGTGACACCGGGGAGCTGTTTTTT. It translates to CASSTGQGDTGELFF. The rearrangement joins TRBV5-1 to TRBJ2-2; 9 bases are shared with TRBD1. After removal of 4 bases from V and 3 bases from J, the junction contained 4 bases not matched to a gene. The CDR3 is 15 amino acids. From germline, CDR1 is SGHRS and CDR2 YFSETQ. Full variable domain (remainder filled in from reference TRBV5-1 and TRBJ2-2): KAGVTQTPRYLIKTRGQQVTLSCSPISGHRSVSWYQQTPGQGLQFLFEYFSETQRNKGNFPGRFSGRQFSNSRSEMNVSTLELGDSALYLCASSTGQGDTGELFFGEGSRLTVL.

In its sample, this clonotype ranks as medium-sized (0.01 to 0.1%). The chain carries TRBV5-1 and TRBJ1-4; D perhaps matches TRBD1 (5 bases). Per the germline V gene, CDR1 is SGHRS and CDR2 is YFSETQ. This CDR3 is built from 14 residues. V was cut by 4 bases and J by 4 bases, with 11 bases left in between. CDR3 loop: CASSIGQSNEKLFF. The CDR3 nucleotides read TGCGCCAGCAGCATCGGACAAAGTAATGAAAAACTGTTTTTT.

This clonotype was counted at least ten times. One end of the junction does not line up with germline, which may come from a read error. The rearrangement joins TRBV15 to TRBJ1-1, with unresolved D. The germline V gene encodes CDR1 LNHNV and CDR2 YYDKDF (reference sequence). The CDR3 consists of 16 residues. CDR3 in amino acids: CATSRDSPGLNTEAFF. Here the CDR3 DNA reads TGTGCTACCAGCAGAGATTCCCCAGGACTGAACACTGAAGCTTTCTTT.

This clonotype was detected once. The rearrangement joins TRBV18 to TRBJ2-6; 9 bases match TRBD1. Germline values: CDR1 KGHSH, CDR2 LQKENI. V dropped 5 bases and J dropped 3; count of bases not matched to a gene: 5. This CDR3 is 16 amino acids long. The CDR3 loop is CASSSQGAYGANVLTF. CDR3 nucleotides: TGTGCCAGCTCATCACAGGGGGCTTATGGGGCCAACGTCCTGACTTTC. The full variable domain, completed using reference TRBV18 and TRBJ2-6, is NAGVMQNPRHLVRRRGQEARLRCSPMKGHSHVYWYRQLPEEGLKFMVYLQKENIIDESGMPKERFSAEFPKEGPSILRIQQVVRGDSAAYFCASSSQGAYGANVLTFGAGSRLTVL.

This clonotype was counted at least ten times. V is TRBV27 and J is TRBJ2-5; D not certain. This CDR3 is 15 amino acids long. V was clipped by 8 bases and J by 2 bases, with 18 bases between them. CDR1 and CDR2 from the germline V gene are MNHEY and SMNVEV (reference sequence). The CDR3 DNA sequence: TGTGCCAGCTCCCCCGCAGTGGGAATACAAGAGACCCAGTACTTC. This gives the protein CASSPAVGIQETQYF.

This clonotype came up many times. This chain connects TRBV12-3 or TRBV12-4 to TRBJ2-7; TRBD1 aligns across 7 bases. V lost 6 bases and J lost 0; bases outside the gene matches: 5. The CDR3 contains 14 residues. The CDR3 DNA sequence: TGTGCCAGCAGGCGGACAGGCGTCTCCTACGAGCAGTACTTC. This gives the protein CASRRTGVSYEQYF.

The chain has TRBV11-2 and TRBJ1-3; D not certain. V dropped 0 bases and J dropped 0 bases, with 6 bases sitting between them. This CDR3 comprises 15 residues. The germline V gene has CDR1 SGHAT and CDR2 FQNNGV. The CDR3 loop reads CASSLEEYSGNTIYF. The CDR3 DNA reads TGTGCCAGCAGCTTAGAGGAATACTCTGGAAACACCATATATTTT.

The rearrangement uses TRBV5-1 and TRBJ2-7, with 8 bases aligning to TRBD1. CDR3 length equals 14 residues. V was pared by 4 bases and J by 4 bases, with 7 bases of the junction left unmatched. The germline gives CDR1 SGHRS, CDR2 YFSETQ. CDR3 nucleotide sequence: TGCGCCAGCAGCGTGTGGACAGGGTCATACGAGCAGTACTTC. Protein sequence: CASSVWTGSYEQYF.

This clonotype showed up many times. The chain is built from TRBV3-1 and TRBJ2-7; D is ambiguous. CDR3 length: 13 residues. V shed 5 bases and J shed 3 bases, with 11 bases lying between them. In germline, CDR1 is LGHDT, CDR2 YNNKEL (reference sequence). In DNA, the CDR3 is TGTGCCAGCAGCTCCTCCAGGCACTACGAGCAGTACTTC. It encodes CASSSSRHYEQYF.

This clonotype occurred many times. This chain links TRBV20-1 with TRBJ1-6; the D is unclear. Germline-derived CDR1 and CDR2 are DFQATT and SNEGSKA (reference sequence). Trimming left V 6 bases short and J 6 bases short, with 15 bases between. The CDR3 totals 14 residues. The CDR3 sequence is CSATRPGSNSPLHF. CDR3 DNA sequence: TGCAGTGCGACTCGGCCAGGTTCTAATTCACCCCTCCACTTT.

This clonotype was seen repeatedly, ten times or more. This chain joins TRBV5-1 and TRBJ1-2; D perhaps matches TRBD1 (5 bases). CDR1 SGHRS and CDR2 YFSETQ come from the germline V gene. V was trimmed by 4 bases and J by 11 bases, leaving 15 bases between them. CDR3 length: 12 residues. CDR3 DNA sequence: TGCGCCAGCAGCGGGGCCAGGACACAGTACACCTTC. It codes for CASSGARTQYTF.

Turning to this clonotype: A much larger clone is a single base away; this may be a read error. The gene calls are TRBV19 and TRBJ2-7; D not resolved. CDR1 LNHDA and CDR2 SQIVND come from the germline V gene (reference sequence). The length of the CDR3 is 14 residues. Trimming took 7 bases from V and 2 from J, leaving 15 bases between them. The DNA for the CDR3 is TGTGCCAGTACCCCCCGCGCAGGAGCCTACGAGCAGTACTTC. It yields the protein CASTPRAGAYEQYF.

Many counts were recorded for this clonotype. The chain links TRBV15 to TRBJ2-3; 7 bases align to TRBD1. CDR3 length equals 13 residues. CDR1 is LNHNV and CDR2 is YYDKDF in the germline V gene (reference sequence). The CDR3 DNA reads as TGTGCTCTGCGACAGGGCCCCACAGATACGCAGTATTTT. Residues: CALRQGPTDTQYF.

The rearrangement joins TRBV6-5 to TRBJ2-1; TRBD2 matches 11 bases. Trimming removed 6 bases from V and 4 bases from J; junction bases left unmatched: 5. Germline CDR1 and CDR2: MNHEY and SVGAGI. The CDR3 totals 15 residues. The CDR3 DNA follows: TGTGCCAGCAGAACTCTAGCGGGGGGTTACAATGAGCAGTTCTTC. Protein product: CASRTLAGGYNEQFF.

This clonotype was seen repeatedly, ten times or more. The chain uses TRBV20-1 and TRBJ2-3; 10 positions agree with TRBD2. CDR1 DFQATT and CDR2 SNEGSKA come from the germline V gene (reference sequence). This CDR3 region has 14 residues. V shed 5 bases and J 2 bases; nucleotides not matched to a gene: 4. The CDR3 protein is CSAQAGGPTDTQYF. The CDR3 DNA sequence: TGCAGTGCTCAAGCGGGGGGGCCCACAGATACGCAGTATTTT.

This clonotype showed up many times. The gene calls are TRBV20-1 and TRBJ2-1, with unresolved D. The germline gives CDR1 DFQATT, CDR2 SNEGSKA (reference sequence). The V end lost 3 bases, the J end lost 4 bases, and 4 bases lay between the germline ends. The CDR3 runs 11 residues. As DNA, the CDR3 is TGCAGTGCTAGTCGGTACAATGAGCAGTTCTTC. Translated: CSASRYNEQFF.

This clonotype was recorded at least ten times. This chain joins TRBV9 and TRBJ2-3, with D perhaps being TRBD1 or TRBD2 (5 bases each). This CDR3 is built from 13 residues. The germline gives CDR1 SGDLS, CDR2 YYNGEE. The V and J ends lost 2 bases and 4 bases respectively, with 8 bases between them. The CDR3 here is CASSVGPPDTQYF. In nucleotides, the CDR3 is TGTGCCAGCAGCGTGGGACCGCCAGATACGCAGTATTTT.

This clonotype was observed many times. The V gene is TRBV7-9, the J gene TRBJ1-2; 10 nucleotides agree with TRBD1. The germline V gene has CDR1 SEHNR and CDR2 FQNEAQ (reference sequence). The CDR3 is made up of 15 amino acids. V was pared by 5 bases and J by 8 bases, with 11 bases of the junction left unmatched. This chain's CDR3 is CASSPTRQGAEGYTF. DNA for the CDR3: TGTGCCAGCAGCCCCACCCGACAGGGGGCGGAGGGCTACACCTTC. Looking up the rest from reference TRBV7-9 and TRBJ1-2 gives the full variable domain: DTGVSQNPRHKITKRGQNVTFRCDPISEHNRLYWYRQTLGQGPEFLTYFQNEAQLEKSRLLSDRFSAERPKGSFSTLEIQRTEQGDSAMYLCASSPTRQGAEGYTFGSGTRLTVV.

This clonotype was found many times. V usage is TRBV12-3 or TRBV12-4 and J usage is TRBJ2-3; the match to TRBD2 covers 8 bases. J lost 2 bases, V lost 2 bases, and 3 bases had no gene match. This CDR3 contains 15 residues. CDR3 residues: CASSLSGGHTDTQYF. DNA for the CDR3: TGTGCCAGCAGTTTAAGCGGGGGCCACACAGATACGCAGTATTTT.

This clonotype was counted ten times or more. V and J are TRBV10-3 and TRBJ2-3; 10 bases are a match to TRBD1. The CDR3 contains 21 residues. V was clipped by 0 bases and J by 0 bases; unmatched bases: 15. Germline CDR1 ENHRY, CDR2 SYGVKD. CDR3 protein: CAISESIGVVRQGASTDTQYF. DNA of the CDR3: TGTGCCATCAGTGAGTCTATCGGAGTCGTCCGACAGGGGGCCAGCACAGATACGCAGTATTTT.

This clonotype appeared a few times. This may stem from a read error, because a much larger clone lies one nucleotide away. The J gene is TRBJ2-3, the V gene TRBV20-1, with a possible D match to TRBD1 (6 bases). The CDR3 sequence is 14 residues long. CDR1 and CDR2 (germline): DFQATT, SNEGSKA (reference sequence). With 4 bases removed from V and 0 bases from J, the gap between germline ends came to 11 bases. This CDR3 is CSAIEGVSTDTQYF. The CDR3 DNA is TGCAGTGCTATCGAGGGGGTCAGCACAGATACGCAGTATTTT.

This clonotype was seen ten or more times. The DNA for the CDR3 is TGTGCCAGCAGTTTCGCGGGGAACTACGAGCAGTACTTC. It translates to CASSFAGNYEQYF. The gene calls are TRBV12-3 or TRBV12-4 and TRBJ2-7, with TRBD2 as a possible D gene (6 bases). CDR3 size: 13 residues. Trimming cost V 3 bases and J 3 bases, with 9 bases left between them.

This clonotype was recorded at least ten times. This rearrangement joins TRBV5-1 to TRBJ2-3; TRBD1 or TRBD2 may be the D gene (5 bases each). Trimming shortened V by 5 bases and J by 3 bases, and 22 bases separated the two germline ends. This CDR3 contains 17 residues. Germline CDR1 is SGHRS and CDR2 is YFSETQ. This CDR3 reads CASSYFPRGERTDTQYF. The CDR3 DNA sequence: TGCGCCAGCAGTTATTTCCCCAGAGGGGAGCGGACAGATACGCAGTATTTT.